The rows below give T cell receptor beta chains drawn from one sample of a study of shared clonotypes between healthy human individuals. Profiling relied on immunoSEQ multiplex PCR, and the TCRdb table lists in-frame clones only, not all of them. This sample has 950,000 to 1,300,000 clones, with under 80% found just once. The sequenced material came from memory CD4+ T cells sorted from blood. The receptors originated from a man aged 18 to 30 in good health. CDR3s include the opening cysteine and the closing phenylalanine or tryptophan. Size is omitted from some rows. Given values are once, few, many or a class for expanded clones.

length: 13
V: TRBV30
J: TRBJ2-7
size: .
CDR3: CAWRQSGAREQYF

length: 16
V: TRBV5-6
J: TRBJ1-5
size: .
CDR3: CASSSMDRGDNQPQHF

length: 18
V: TRBV23-1
J: TRBJ2-1
size: .
CDR3: CASSQSPAGCGPYNEQFF

length: 13
V: TRBV7-9
J: TRBJ2-2
size: .
CDR3: CASSFSGNMELFF

length: 8
V: TRBV23-1
J: TRBJ1-2
size: once
CDR3: CASRRRTF

length: 13
V: TRBV30
J: TRBJ2-5
size: .
CDR3: CAWSVLAGETQYF

length: 15
V: TRBV5-1
J: TRBJ2-7
size: .
CDR3: CASSYQPTGTYEQYF

length: 14
V: TRBV5-6
J: TRBJ1-1
size: .
CDR3: CASSLQGVYTEAFF

length: 17
V: TRBV7-8
J: TRBJ1-3
size: .
CDR3: CASSLKGDRVSGNTIYF

length: 15
V: TRBV5-1
J: TRBJ2-1
size: .
CDR3: CASSSGQVSYNEQFF

length: 14
V: TRBV2
J: TRBJ1-4
size: .
CDR3: CASSVQGNNEKLFF

length: 14
V: TRBV19
J: TRBJ1-1
size: .
CDR3: CASSSRQASTEAFF

length: 13
V: TRBV6-5
J: TRBJ1-2
size: .
CDR3: CASSYDGTIGYTF

length: 11
V: TRBV11-2
J: TRBJ1-1
size: .
CDR3: CASSWDSSGFF

length: 12
V: TRBV7-2
J: TRBJ2-4
size: .
CDR3: CASSSRQGSPYF

length: 13
V: TRBV6-5
J: .
size: .
CDR3: CASSYADTGTQYF

length: 18
V: TRBV6-1
J: TRBJ2-1
size: .
CDR3: CASSEALTSGSGYNEQFF

length: 15
V: TRBV11-2
J: TRBJ2-5
size: once
CDR3: CASSLGGRYQETQYF

length: 17
V: TRBV21-1
J: TRBJ1-1
size: .
CDR3: CASSPGSRVPLDTEAFF

length: 16
V: TRBV7-9
J: TRBJ2-1
size: .
CDR3: CASSLDGSGGGNEQFF

length: 13
V: TRBV7-2
J: TRBJ2-7
size: .
CDR3: CASSLGRAYEQYF

length: 14
V: TRBV2
J: TRBJ2-1
size: once
CDR3: CASSPGSSYNEQFF

length: 16
V: TRBV5-6
J: TRBJ2-6
size: .
CDR3: CASSWGAGSGANVLTF

length: 15
V: TRBV7-2
J: TRBJ2-1
size: .
CDR3: CASSEAGTYNNEQFF

length: 11
V: TRBV7-2
J: TRBJ1-1
size: .
CDR3: CASSYYTEAFF

length: 13
V: TRBV18
J: TRBJ1-1
size: .
CDR3: CASSPGGDTGAFF

length: 12
V: TRBV30
J: TRBJ1-2
size: .
CDR3: CAWTRQYYGYTF

length: 15
V: TRBV7-9
J: TRBJ2-1
size: .
CDR3: CASSGLAGAGNEQFF

length: 15
V: TRBV4-3
J: TRBJ2-5
size: once
CDR3: CASSQEGLFQETQYF

length: 13
V: TRBV19
J: TRBJ1-3
size: .
CDR3: CASSRSSGNTIYF

length: 15
V: TRBV5-4
J: TRBJ1-1
size: few
CDR3: CASSFRTGANTEAFF

length: 13
V: TRBV10-3
J: TRBJ1-2
size: .
CDR3: CAISVSRDYGYTF

length: 11
V: TRBV6-5
J: TRBJ1-1
size: .
CDR3: CASRKGTEAFF

length: 15
V: TRBV25-1
J: TRBJ2-3
size: .
CDR3: CASSRDRAREDTQYF

length: 15
V: TRBV28
J: TRBJ1-5
size: once
CDR3: CASSQAGQAQRPQHF